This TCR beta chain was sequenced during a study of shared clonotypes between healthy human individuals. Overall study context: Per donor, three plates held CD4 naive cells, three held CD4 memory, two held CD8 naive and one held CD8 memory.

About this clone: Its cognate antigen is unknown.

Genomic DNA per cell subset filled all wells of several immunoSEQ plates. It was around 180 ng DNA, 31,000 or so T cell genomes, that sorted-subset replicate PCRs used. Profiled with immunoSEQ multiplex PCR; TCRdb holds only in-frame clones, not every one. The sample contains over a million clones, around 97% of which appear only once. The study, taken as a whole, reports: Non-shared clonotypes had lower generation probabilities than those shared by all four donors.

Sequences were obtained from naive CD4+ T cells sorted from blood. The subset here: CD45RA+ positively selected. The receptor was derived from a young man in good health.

The CDR3, as DNA: TGTGCCAGCAGCTTAGCCGCGAGCGGGAGAGGTAATACCGGGGAGCTGTTTTTT. Translation: CASSLAASGRGNTGELFF. V usage is TRBV13 and J usage is TRBJ2-2; TRBD2 aligns across 8 bases. CDR1 and CDR2 from the germline V gene are PRHDT and FYEKMQ (reference sequence). Trimming took 1 base from V and 5 from J; bases not matched to a gene: 12. The CDR3 sequence is 18 residues long. The full variable domain, completed using reference TRBV13 and TRBJ2-2, is AAGVIQSPRHLIKEKRETATLKCYPIPRHDTVYWYQQGPGQDPQFLISFYEKMQSDKGSIPDRFSAQQFSDYHSELNMSSLELGDSALYFCASSLAASGRGNTGELFFGEGSRLTVL.